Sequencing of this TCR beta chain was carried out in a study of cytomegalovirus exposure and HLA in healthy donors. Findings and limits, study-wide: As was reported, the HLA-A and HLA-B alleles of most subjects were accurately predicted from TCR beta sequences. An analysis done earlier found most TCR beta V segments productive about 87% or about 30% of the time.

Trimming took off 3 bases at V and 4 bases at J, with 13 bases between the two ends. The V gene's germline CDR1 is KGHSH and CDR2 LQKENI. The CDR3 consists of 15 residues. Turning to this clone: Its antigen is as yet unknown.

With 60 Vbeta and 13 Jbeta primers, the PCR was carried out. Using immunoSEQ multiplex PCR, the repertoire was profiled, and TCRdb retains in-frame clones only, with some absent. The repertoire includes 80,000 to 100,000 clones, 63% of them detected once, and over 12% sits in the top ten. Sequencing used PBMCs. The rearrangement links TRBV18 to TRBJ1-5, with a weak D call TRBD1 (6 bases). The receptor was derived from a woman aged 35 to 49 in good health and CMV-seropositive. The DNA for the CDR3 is TGTGCCAGCTCACCGGAATCAGGGGCTAATCAGCCCCAGCATTTT. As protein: CASSPESGANQPQHF.